The clone carrying this T cell receptor (beta chain) was picked up one time. This entry comes from a study of T cell clones after liver transplantation. Using immunoSEQ multiplex PCR, the repertoire was profiled, and TCRdb retains in-frame clones only, with some absent. The repertoire holds 55,000 to 80,000 clones, with roughly 90% as singletons. The CDR3 totals 15 residues. Trimming took off 3 bases at V and 8 bases at J, with 19 bases between the two ends. The germline gives CDR1 ENHRY, CDR2 SYGVKD. The TCR originated in a human donor who received a liver transplant. The genes are TRBV10-3 and TRBJ1-2; D perhaps matches TRBD1 (5 bases). Sequenced here: CD4+ T cells from blood, sampled before liver transplant. The CDR3 reads CAISDPGDPGRGYTF. CDR3 bases: TGTGCCATCAGTGACCCTGGGGACCCGGGTAGGGGCTACACCTTC.